This TCR beta chain was identified during a study of T cells in Graves' hyperthyroidism and ophthalmopathy. The CDR3 runs to 13 residues. Germline V gene sequence: CDR1 SQVTM, CDR2 ANQGSEA. Trimming removed 4 bases at V and 7 bases at J, with 14 bases between. TCR beta CDR3 region amplification was performed from RNA transcripts. The HTBI primer set was used in a first-round RT-PCR of the TCR CDR3. TCRdb itself ran the multiplex PCR reads through MiXCR, one entry per CDR3 protein. The table lists hundreds of thousands of distinct CDR3 sequences, approximately 15% of them singletons. Study results and limitations: Stable hyperthyroidism and ophthalmopathy were separated using 13 V-J signatures.

This clonotype was recorded a few times. Its antigen is not known. Exclusions: uncontrolled infection, other autoimmune disease, pregnancy, lactation. It was at first hyperthyroidism diagnosis, before any ophthalmopathy symptoms, that the blood sample was taken. Sequences were obtained from blood. This clonotype originated in a woman aged 30 to 39 with Graves' hyperthyroidism that later progressed to Graves' ophthalmopathy. The chain links TRBV29-1 to TRBJ1-5; D not certain. CDR3 in amino acids: CSVVRGIGQPQHF. The CDR3 DNA reads as TGCAGCGTTGTCAGAGGGATAGGCCAGCCCCAGCATTTT.